This T cell receptor beta chain was profiled in a study of identical twins. About this clonotype itself: Its antigen is not known.

Study outcomes and limitations: Analyses based on zero insertions could be partly confounded by invariant MAIT and iNKT cells. It was out-of-frame TCR alpha sharing in monozygotic twins that models underestimated. Beta out-of-frame twin sharing showed a weaker excess.

This CDR3 has 18 amino acids. V lost 1 base, J lost 9 bases, and 25 bases lay in between. Germline values: CDR1 MNHEY, CDR2 SMNVEV (reference sequence). A universal primer site was added by template switching, and unique molecular identifiers were carried by the cDNA. TCRdb processed the 5' RACE reads anew with MiXCR; each CDR3 protein has one entry. The data hold 1.5 million to 2 million distinct CDR3 sequences, with less than 35% observed a single time. This TCR was sampled from a newborn girl in good health. The sample was cord blood. The chain employs TRBV27 and TRBJ1-5; D is unresolved. The CDR3 region has the DNA TGTGCCAGCAGTTTATTTGGGTACCAGACCGGTCCCCGGGGGCCCCAGCATTTT. Translating it yields CASSLFGYQTGPRGPQHF.